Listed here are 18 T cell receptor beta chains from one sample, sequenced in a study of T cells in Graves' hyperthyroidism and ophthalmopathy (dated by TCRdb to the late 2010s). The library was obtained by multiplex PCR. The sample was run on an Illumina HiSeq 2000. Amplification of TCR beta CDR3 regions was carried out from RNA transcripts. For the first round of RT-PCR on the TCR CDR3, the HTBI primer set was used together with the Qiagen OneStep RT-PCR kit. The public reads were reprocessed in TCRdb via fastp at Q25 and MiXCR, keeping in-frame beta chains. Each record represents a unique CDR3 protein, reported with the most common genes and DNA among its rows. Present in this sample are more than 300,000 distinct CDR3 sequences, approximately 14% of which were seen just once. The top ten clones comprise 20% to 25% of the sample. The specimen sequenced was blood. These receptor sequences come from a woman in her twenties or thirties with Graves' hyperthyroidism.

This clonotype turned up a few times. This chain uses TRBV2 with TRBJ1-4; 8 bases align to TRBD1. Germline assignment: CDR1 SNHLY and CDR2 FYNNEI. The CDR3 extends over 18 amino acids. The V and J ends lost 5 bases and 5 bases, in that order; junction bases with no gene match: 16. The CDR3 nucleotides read TGTGCCAGCAGTAAAGAACTCAGCGGACAGGGAGGAAATGAAAAACTGTTTTTT. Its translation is CASSKELSGQGGNEKLFF.

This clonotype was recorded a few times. The CDR3 DNA reads TGCGCCAGCAGCCAAGACTCAGGGGGAAACATTCAGTACTTC. This codes for CASSQDSGGNIQYF. V gene TRBV4-3 combines with J gene TRBJ2-4; 7 bases line up with TRBD1. CDR3 length: 14 residues. With V trimmed by 0 bases and J by 6 bases, 2 bases remained unmatched. Germline V gives CDR1 LGHNA, CDR2 YSLEER.

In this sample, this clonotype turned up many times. The CDR3 DNA reads as TGTGCCAGCATTCCCAGCGGGTTGAACTACGAGCAGTACTTC. Its translation is CASIPSGLNYEQYF. This chain links TRBV6-2 or TRBV6-3 with TRBJ2-7; TRBD2 is a possible D gene (6 bases). V was cut by 7 bases and J by 3 bases, with 16 bases left in between. This CDR3 has 14 residues. Looked up from germline, CDR1 is MNHEY and CDR2 is SVGEGT.

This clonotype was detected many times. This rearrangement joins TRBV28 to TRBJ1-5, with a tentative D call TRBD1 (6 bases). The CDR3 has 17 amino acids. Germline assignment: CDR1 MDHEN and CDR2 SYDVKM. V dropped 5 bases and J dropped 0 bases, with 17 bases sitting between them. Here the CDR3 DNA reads TGTGCCAGCAGTGGGCGGACAGTAGGGTATAGCAATCAGCCCCAGCATTTT. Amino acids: CASSGRTVGYSNQPQHF.

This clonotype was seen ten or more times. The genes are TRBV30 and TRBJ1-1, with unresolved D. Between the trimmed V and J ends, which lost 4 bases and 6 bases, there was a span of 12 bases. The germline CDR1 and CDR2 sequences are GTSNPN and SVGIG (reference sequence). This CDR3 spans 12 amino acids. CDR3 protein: CAWKDQRAEAFF. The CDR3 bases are TGTGCCTGGAAGGATCAACGTGCTGAAGCTTTCTTT.

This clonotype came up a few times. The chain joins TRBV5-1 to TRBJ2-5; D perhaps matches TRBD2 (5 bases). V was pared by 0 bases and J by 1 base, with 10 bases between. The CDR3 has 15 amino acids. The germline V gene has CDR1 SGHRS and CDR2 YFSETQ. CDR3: CASSLGRGLQETQYF. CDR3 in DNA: TGCGCCAGCAGCTTGGGACGGGGTCTCCAAGAGACCCAGTACTTC.

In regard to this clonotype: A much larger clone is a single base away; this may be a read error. In DNA, the CDR3 is TGTGCCACCAGTGACCAACGAGACGATCTTGAGCATGGCTACAGCTTC. This gives the protein CATSDQRDDLEHGYSF. The chain couples TRBV24-1 to TRBJ1-2; D gene uncertain. Germline V gene sequence: CDR1 KGHDR, CDR2 SFDVKD. The CDR3 runs 16 residues.

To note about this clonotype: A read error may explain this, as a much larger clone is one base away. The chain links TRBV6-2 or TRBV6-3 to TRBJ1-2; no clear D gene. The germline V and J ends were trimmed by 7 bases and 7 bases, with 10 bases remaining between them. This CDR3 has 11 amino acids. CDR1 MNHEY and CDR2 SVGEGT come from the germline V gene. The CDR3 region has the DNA TGTGCCAGCACCGGGGTCTGTGGCTACACCTTC. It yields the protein CASTGVCGYTF.

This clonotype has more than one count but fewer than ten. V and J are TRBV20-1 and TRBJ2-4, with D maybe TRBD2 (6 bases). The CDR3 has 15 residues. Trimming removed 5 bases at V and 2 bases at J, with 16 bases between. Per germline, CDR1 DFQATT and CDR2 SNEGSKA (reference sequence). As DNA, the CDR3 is TGCAGTGCTCCCATGGGGGGTCCGACCAAAAACATTCAGTACTTC. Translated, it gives CSAPMGGPTKNIQYF.

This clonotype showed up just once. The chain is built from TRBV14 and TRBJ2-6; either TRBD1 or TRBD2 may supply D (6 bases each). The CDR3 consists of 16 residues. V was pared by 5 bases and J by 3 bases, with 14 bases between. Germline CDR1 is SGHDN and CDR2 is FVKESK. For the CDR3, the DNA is TGTGCCAGCAGCTCCCGGAGGGGGTTTGGGGCCAACGTCCTGACTTTC. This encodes CASSSRRGFGANVLTF.

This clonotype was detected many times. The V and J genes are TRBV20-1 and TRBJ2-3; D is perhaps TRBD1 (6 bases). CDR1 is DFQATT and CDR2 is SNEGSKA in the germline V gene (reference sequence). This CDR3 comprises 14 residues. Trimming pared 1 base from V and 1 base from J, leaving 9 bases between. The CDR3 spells CSARGYRGTDTQYF. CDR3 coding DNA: TGCAGTGCTAGAGGATACAGGGGCACAGATACGCAGTATTTT.

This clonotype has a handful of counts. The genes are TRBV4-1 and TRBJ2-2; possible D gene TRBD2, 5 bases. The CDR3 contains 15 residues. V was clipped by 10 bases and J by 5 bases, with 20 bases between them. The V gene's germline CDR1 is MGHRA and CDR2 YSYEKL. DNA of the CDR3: TGCGCCACCCGATCCACCCGGGGTTCGACCGGGGAGCTGTTTTTT. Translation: CATRSTRGSTGELFF.

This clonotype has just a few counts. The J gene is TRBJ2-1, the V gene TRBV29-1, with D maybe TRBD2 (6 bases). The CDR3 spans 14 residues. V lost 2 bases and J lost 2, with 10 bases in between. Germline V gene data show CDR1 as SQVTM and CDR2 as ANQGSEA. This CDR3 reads CSVERRGTYNEQFF. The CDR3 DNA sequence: TGCAGCGTTGAACGGCGGGGCACCTACAATGAGCAGTTCTTC.

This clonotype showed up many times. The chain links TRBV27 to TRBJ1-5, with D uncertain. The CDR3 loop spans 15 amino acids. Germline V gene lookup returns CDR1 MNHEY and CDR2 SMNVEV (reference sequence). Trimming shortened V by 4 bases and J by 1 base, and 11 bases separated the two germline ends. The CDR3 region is CASSSFQPSNQPQHF. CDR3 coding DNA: TGTGCCAGCAGTTCCTTCCAGCCCAGCAATCAGCCCCAGCATTTT.

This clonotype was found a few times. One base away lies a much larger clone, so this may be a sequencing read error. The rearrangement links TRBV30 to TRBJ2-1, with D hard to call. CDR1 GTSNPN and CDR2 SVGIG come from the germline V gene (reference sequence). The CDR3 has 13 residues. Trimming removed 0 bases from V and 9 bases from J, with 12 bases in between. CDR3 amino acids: CAWSVNSPGEQFF. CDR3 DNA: TGTGCCTGGAGTGTAAATTCGCCGGGTGAGCAGTTCTTC. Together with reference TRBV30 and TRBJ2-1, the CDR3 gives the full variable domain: SQTIHQWPATLVQPVGSPLSLECTVEGTSNPNLYWYRQAAGRGLQLLFYSVGIGQISSEVPQNLSASRPQDRQFILSSKKLLLSDSGFYLCAWSVNSPGEQFFGPGTRLTVL.

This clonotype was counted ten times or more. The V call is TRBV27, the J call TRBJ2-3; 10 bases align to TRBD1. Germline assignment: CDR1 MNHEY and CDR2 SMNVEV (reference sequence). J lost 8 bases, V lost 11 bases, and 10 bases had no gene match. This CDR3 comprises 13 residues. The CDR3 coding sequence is TGTGCCGCCTGGGACAGGGGTATCGGTACGCAGTATTTT. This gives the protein CAAWDRGIGTQYF.

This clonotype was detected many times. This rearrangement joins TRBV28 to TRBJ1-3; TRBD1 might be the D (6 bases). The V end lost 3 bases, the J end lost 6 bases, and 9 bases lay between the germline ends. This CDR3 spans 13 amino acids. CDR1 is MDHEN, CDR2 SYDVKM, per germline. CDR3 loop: CASSLGQQNTIYF. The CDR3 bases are TGTGCCAGCAGTTTGGGACAACAAAACACCATATATTTT.

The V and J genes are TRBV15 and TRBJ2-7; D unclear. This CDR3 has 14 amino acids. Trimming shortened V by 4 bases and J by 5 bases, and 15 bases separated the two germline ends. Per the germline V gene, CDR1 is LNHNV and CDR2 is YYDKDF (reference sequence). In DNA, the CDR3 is TGTGCCACCAGCAACCGGGCCAAAAGAAACGAGCAGTACTTC. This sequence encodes CATSNRAKRNEQYF. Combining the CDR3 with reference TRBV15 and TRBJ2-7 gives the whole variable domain DAMVIQNPRYQVTQFGKPVTLSCSQTLNHNVMYWYQQKSSQAPKLLFHYYDKDFNNEADTPDNFQSRRPNTSFCFLDIRSPGLGDTAMYLCATSNRAKRNEQYFGPGTRLTVT.